This T cell receptor beta chain was identified during a study of T cells after yellow fever vaccination. Study-wide background: Those fractions that held only low numbers of cells were prepared using the SMART-Seq v4 Ultra Low Input RNA kit.

TCRdb reanalysed the 5' RACE reads using MiXCR and keeps one entry per CDR3 protein. The table lists approximately 150,000 distinct CDR3 sequences, 5.5% to 7.5% of them singletons, with roughly 3% in the top ten. Deletions cut 5 bases from V and 0 bases from J, with 19 bases between. Germline V lookup: CDR1 LNHDA, CDR2 SQIVND (reference sequence). This CDR3 is 17 amino acids long. Sequences were derived from CD4+ T cells sorted from PBMCs, sampled on the day of the first yellow fever vaccination. This chain joins TRBV19 and TRBJ2-5; tentative D call: TRBD1 (5 bases). The source is a man between 18 and 35 years old who received the YFV17D yellow fever vaccine. Written as DNA, the CDR3 is TGTGCCAGTAGTCAGAGTCGCGTAGGGGTCTACCAAGAGACCCAGTACTTC. It codes for CASSQSRVGVYQETQYF.